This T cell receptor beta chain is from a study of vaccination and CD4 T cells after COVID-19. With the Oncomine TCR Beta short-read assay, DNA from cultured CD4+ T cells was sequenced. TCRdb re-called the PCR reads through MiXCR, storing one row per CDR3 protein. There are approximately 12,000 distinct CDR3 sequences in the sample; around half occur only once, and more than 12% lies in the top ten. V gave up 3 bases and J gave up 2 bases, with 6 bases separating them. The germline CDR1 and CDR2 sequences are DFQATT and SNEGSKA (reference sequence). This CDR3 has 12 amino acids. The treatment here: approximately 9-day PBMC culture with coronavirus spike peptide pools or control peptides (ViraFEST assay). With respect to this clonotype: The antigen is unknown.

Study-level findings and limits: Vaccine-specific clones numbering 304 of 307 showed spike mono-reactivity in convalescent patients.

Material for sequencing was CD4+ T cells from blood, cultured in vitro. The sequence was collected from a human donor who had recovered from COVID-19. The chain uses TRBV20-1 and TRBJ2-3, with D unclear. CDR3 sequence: CSASRITDTQYF. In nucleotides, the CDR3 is TGCAGTGCTAGTCGTATCACAGATACGCAGTATTTT.